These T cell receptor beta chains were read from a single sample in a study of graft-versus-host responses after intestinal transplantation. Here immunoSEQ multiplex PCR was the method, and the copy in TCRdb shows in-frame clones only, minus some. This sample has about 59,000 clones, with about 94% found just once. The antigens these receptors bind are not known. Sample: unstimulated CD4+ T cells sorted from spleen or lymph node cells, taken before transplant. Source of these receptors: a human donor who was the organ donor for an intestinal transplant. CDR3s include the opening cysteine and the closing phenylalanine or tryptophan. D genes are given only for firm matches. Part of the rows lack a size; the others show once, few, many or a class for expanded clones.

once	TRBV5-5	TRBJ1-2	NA	CASSRRIDGYTF	TGTGCCAGCAGTCGGAGGATAGACGGCTACACCTTC
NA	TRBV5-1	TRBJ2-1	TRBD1	CASSFSGQGNNEQFF	TGCGCCAGCAGCTTCTCGGGACAGGGTAACAATGAGCAGTTCTTC
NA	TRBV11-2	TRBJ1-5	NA	CASSPDSSRQPQHF	TGTGCCAGCAGCCCGGACAGCTCACGACAGCCCCAGCATTTT
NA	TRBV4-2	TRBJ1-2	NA	CASSQGGAPRANYGYTF	TGTGCCAGCAGCCAAGGGGGAGCCCCACGGGCTAACTATGGCTACACCTTC
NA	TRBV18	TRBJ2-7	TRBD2	CASSPLAGGAHEQYF	TGTGCCAGCTCACCACTAGCGGGGGGCGCCCACGAGCAGTACTTC
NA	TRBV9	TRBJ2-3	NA	CASSPRLGQRTDTQYF	TGTGCCAGCAGCCCCCGTTTGGGCCAAAGAACAGATACGCAGTATTTT
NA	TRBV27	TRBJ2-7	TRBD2	CASSSSGGLSYEQYF	TGTGCCAGCAGCTCTAGCGGGGGCCTCTCCTACGAGCAGTACTTC
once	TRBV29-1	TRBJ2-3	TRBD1	CSVAGGVRGVTDTQYF	TGCAGCGTTGCAGGGGGCGTTAGGGGGGTAACAGATACGCAGTATTTT
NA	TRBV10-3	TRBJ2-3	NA	CAISESLGRDGTQYF	TGTGCCATCAGTGAGTCTTTGGGCAGGGATGGTACGCAGTATTTT
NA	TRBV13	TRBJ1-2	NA	CASSLGRQTFYGYTF	TGTGCCAGCAGCTTAGGCCGACAGACCTTCTATGGCTACACCTTC
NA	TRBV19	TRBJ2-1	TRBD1	CASSRTGGQRPDEQFF	TGTGCCAGTAGTAGAACAGGGGGGCAACGTCCCGATGAGCAGTTCTTC
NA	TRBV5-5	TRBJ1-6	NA	CASRQGSPLHF	TGTGCCAGCAGACAGGGTTCACCCCTCCACTTT
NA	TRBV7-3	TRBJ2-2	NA	CASSLKQGTGELFF	TGTGCCAGCAGCTTAAAACAGGGCACCGGGGAGCTGTTTTTT
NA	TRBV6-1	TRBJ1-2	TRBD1	CASTGTGVGYTF	TGTGCCAGCACCGGGACAGGGGTGGGCTACACCTTC
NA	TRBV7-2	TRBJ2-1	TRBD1	CASSLEGTVYNEQFF	TGTGCCAGCAGCTTAGAAGGGACAGTATACAATGAGCAGTTCTTC
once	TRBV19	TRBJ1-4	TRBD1	CASTMAPLYRGRSDEKLFF	TGTGCCAGCACCATGGCGCCCCTTTACAGGGGGCGGAGTGATGAAAAACTGTTTTTT
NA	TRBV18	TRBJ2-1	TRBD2	CASSPAGGPYNEQFF	TGTGCCAGCTCGCCCGCGGGGGGCCCTTACAATGAGCAGTTCTTC
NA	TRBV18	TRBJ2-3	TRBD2	CASSPRTSGITDTQYF	TGTGCCAGCTCTCCCAGGACTAGCGGGATCACAGATACGCAGTATTTT
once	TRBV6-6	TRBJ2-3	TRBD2	CASSYGTSGGDTQYF	TGTGCCAGCAGTTACGGGACTAGCGGGGGGGATACGCAGTATTTT
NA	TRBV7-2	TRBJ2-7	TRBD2	CASSLNSPTSGYEQYF	TGTGCCAGCAGCTTAAATTCTCCGACTAGCGGGTACGAGCAGTACTTC
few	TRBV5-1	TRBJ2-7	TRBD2	CASSWDGGKNYEQYF	TGCGCCAGCAGCTGGGACGGGGGGAAGAACTACGAGCAGTACTTC
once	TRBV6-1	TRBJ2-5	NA	CASSEAALAFQETQYF	TGTGCCAGCAGTGAAGCCGCACTAGCCTTCCAAGAGACCCAGTACTTC
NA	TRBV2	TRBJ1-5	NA	CASGVTINQPQHF	TGTGCCAGCGGTGTGACAATCAATCAGCCCCAGCATTTT
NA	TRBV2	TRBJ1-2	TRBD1	CASSILRTGGYGYTF	TGTGCCAGCAGTATACTTAGGACAGGGGGCTATGGCTACACCTTC
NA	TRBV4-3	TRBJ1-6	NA	CASSQRGGSYNSPLHF	TGCGCCAGCAGCCAGAGGGGAGGGTCCTATAATTCACCCCTCCACTTT
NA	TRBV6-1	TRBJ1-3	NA	CASSEASRAGNTIYF	TGTGCCAGCAGTGAAGCATCCAGGGCTGGAAACACCATATATTTT
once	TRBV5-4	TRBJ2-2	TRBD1	CASRQGSGGELFF	TGTGCCAGCAGACAGGGGTCAGGCGGGGAGCTGTTTTTT
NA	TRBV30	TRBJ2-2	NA	CAWSVRGGTGELFF	TGTGCCTGGAGCGTACGAGGTGGCACCGGGGAGCTGTTTTTT
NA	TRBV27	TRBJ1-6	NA	CASKPGDNSPLHF	TGTGCCAGCAAACCAGGGGATAATTCACCCCTCCACTTT
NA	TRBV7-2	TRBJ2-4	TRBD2	CASSFSGGPKNIQYF	TGTGCCAGCAGCTTTAGCGGGGGTCCCAAAAACATTCAGTACTTC
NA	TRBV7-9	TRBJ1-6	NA	CASSRGEPTNSPLHF	TGTGCCAGCAGCCGAGGTGAACCAACTAATTCACCCCTCCACTTT
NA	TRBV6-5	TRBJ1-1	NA	CASNEGGPADTEAFF	TGTGCCAGCAACGAGGGGGGTCCAGCGGATACTGAAGCTTTCTTT
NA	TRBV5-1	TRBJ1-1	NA	CASSLDRNTEAFF	TGCGCCAGCAGCTTGGACAGGAACACTGAAGCTTTCTTT